One sample yielded the 29 T cell receptor beta chains listed below, sequenced in a study of T cell responses to AZD1222 COVID-19 vaccine. This table comes from immunoSEQ multiplex PCR, and its TCRdb copy is limited to in-frame clones, with some not included. The data contain 100,000 to 150,000 clones, just over 85% of them singletons. The sequenced sample was peripheral blood, obtained on day 0 of AZD1222 vaccination. The source is an adult in good health.

This clone has more than one count but fewer than ten. The chain employs TRBV19 and TRBJ2-5, with D maybe TRBD2 (6 bases). Trimming removed 6 bases at V and 2 bases at J, with 13 bases between. CDR3 size: 14 residues. CDR1 LNHDA and CDR2 SQIVND come from the germline V gene (reference sequence). For the CDR3, the DNA is TGTGCCAGTAGGGGCGGGGCAGCTCAAGAGACCCAGTACTTC. Translation: CASRGGAAQETQYF.

V gene TRBV24-1 combines with J gene TRBJ2-3; TRBD2 might be the D (5 bases). The CDR3 sequence is 16 residues long. V was shortened by 4 bases and J by 2 bases, with 15 bases between the two germline ends. Germline values: CDR1 KGHDR, CDR2 SFDVKD. CDR3 nucleotides: TGTGCCACCAGTGACAAACTAGGGATGCCCACAGATACGCAGTATTTT. Protein product: CATSDKLGMPTDTQYF.

The V and J genes are TRBV5-4 and TRBJ2-2; D ambiguous. V was shortened by 3 bases and J by 6 bases, with 12 bases between the two germline ends. There are 14 residues in the CDR3. Germline assignment: CDR1 SGHNT and CDR2 YYREEE (reference sequence). The CDR3 DNA sequence: TGTGCCAGCAGCTCCAAAATTTCCCCCGGGGAGCTGTTTTTT. Translation gives CASSSKISPGELFF.

The rearrangement joins TRBV5-6 to TRBJ1-6, with a possible D match to TRBD1 (5 bases). CDR1 is SGHDT, CDR2 YYEEEE, per germline. Trimming left V 0 bases short and J 6 bases short, with 16 bases between. The CDR3 is 17 amino acids. This CDR3 reads CASSLGGKGRTNSPLHF. CDR3 sequence (DNA): TGTGCCAGCAGCTTGGGGGGCAAGGGACGGACTAATTCACCCCTCCACTTT.

Concerning this clone: A read error may produce the germline difference seen at one junction end. The CDR3 DNA reads as TGTGCCAGCAGTTTGTTACTCGGGGACAACGTCCTGACTTTC. This sequence encodes CASSLLLGDNVLTF. The rearrangement uses TRBV28 and TRBJ2-6, with TRBD2 as a possible D gene (5 bases). This CDR3 contains 14 residues. Germline-derived CDR1 and CDR2 are MDHEN and SYDVKM.

V gene TRBV6-6 combines with J gene TRBJ1-5; a possible D gene is TRBD1 (6 bases). The CDR3 is made up of 13 amino acids. Trimming cost V 3 bases and J 9 bases, with 12 bases left between them. Germline V gene sequence: CDR1 MNHNY, CDR2 SVGAGI (reference sequence). For the CDR3, the DNA is TGTGCCAGCAGTTATTGGGGGGCCGTGCCCCAGCATTTT. Its translation is CASSYWGAVPQHF.

This chain uses TRBV6-2 or TRBV6-3 with TRBJ1-5; D is unclear. Germline loops: CDR1 MNHEY, CDR2 SVGEGT. V was cut by 6 bases and J by 6 bases, with 18 bases left in between. This CDR3 spans 15 amino acids. This CDR3 reads CASRPPGERGQPQHF. CDR3 sequence (DNA): TGTGCCAGCAGACCTCCGGGAGAGCGTGGTCAGCCCCAGCATTTT.

The V and J genes are TRBV5-5 and TRBJ1-1; 7 bases match TRBD1. The CDR3 spans 15 residues. Germline CDR1 SGHKS, CDR2 YYEKEE (reference sequence). Losses at the gene ends were 0 bases for V and 0 bases for J; bases not matched to a gene: 2. CDR3 DNA sequence: TGTGCCAGCAGCTTGGTGGGGACAGTGAACACTGAAGCTTTCTTT. This gives the protein CASSLVGTVNTEAFF.

The genes are TRBV2 and TRBJ2-1; perhaps TRBD2 as D (5 bases). This CDR3 has 13 amino acids. Trimming pared 7 bases from V and 5 bases from J, leaving 12 bases between. Per the germline V gene, CDR1 is SNHLY and CDR2 is FYNNEI. In nucleotides, the CDR3 is TGTGCCAGCAATCCCTCACTAGACAATGAGCAGTTCTTC. Protein: CASNPSLDNEQFF.

This clone was detected only a few times. The chain has TRBV7-2 and TRBJ2-4, with 9 bases matching TRBD2. The trim removed 3 bases at V and 6 bases at J, leaving 9 bases unmatched. This CDR3 is built from 16 residues. Germline-derived CDR1 and CDR2 are SGHTA and FQGNSA. In nucleotides, the CDR3 is TGTGCCAGCAGCTTGCGAGCGGGGGGTGTTGGAAACATTCAGTACTTC. This encodes CASSLRAGGVGNIQYF.

The chain carries TRBV19 and TRBJ1-6, with 7 bases identical to TRBD1. V shed 7 bases and J 7 bases; nucleotides not matched to a gene: 10. The germline gives CDR1 LNHDA, CDR2 SQIVND (reference sequence). CDR3 length: 15 residues. The DNA of the CDR3 is TGTGCCAGTACCAATCAGGGACAGAGGAATTCACCCCTCCACTTT. Translating it yields CASTNQGQRNSPLHF.

V gene TRBV4-1 combines with J gene TRBJ1-5; D gene ambiguous. In germline, CDR1 is MGHRA, CDR2 YSYEKL. This CDR3 is 16 amino acids long. V lost 0 bases to trimming and J lost 0 bases, with 9 bases between them. CDR3 bases: TGCGCCAGCAGCCAAGAGGGAGATTATAGCAATCAGCCCCAGCATTTT. Translating it yields CASSQEGDYSNQPQHF.

This clone came up a few times. V is TRBV29-1 and J is TRBJ1-1, with D tentatively TRBD1 (6 bases). Germline V lookup: CDR1 SQVTM, CDR2 ANQGSEA. The CDR3 sequence is 12 residues long. The CDR3 region has the DNA TGCCTCGCAGGGGCCCCGTACGCTGAAGCTTTCTTT. Its translation is CLAGAPYAEAFF. The entire variable domain, with the rest obtained from reference TRBV29-1 and TRBJ1-1, is as follows: SAVISQKPSRDICQRGTSLTIQCQVDSQVTMMFWYRQQPGQSLTLIATANQGSEATYESGFVIDKFPISRPNLTFSTLTVSNMSPEDSSIYLCLAGAPYAEAFFGQGTRLTVV.

The J gene is TRBJ1-5, the V gene TRBV19, with a weak D call TRBD1 (6 bases). Germline V gene sequence: CDR1 LNHDA, CDR2 SQIVND (reference sequence). The CDR3 runs to 17 residues. V was clipped by 6 bases and J by 0 bases, with 18 bases between them. In DNA, the CDR3 is TGTGCCAGTAGATGGGATAGGGGGGCTTATAGCAATCAGCCCCAGCATTTT. Residues: CASRWDRGAYSNQPQHF.

The genes are TRBV7-2 and TRBJ2-7; no firm D call. Trimming removed 1 base from V and 3 bases from J, with 7 bases in between. CDR1 SGHTA and CDR2 FQGNSA come from the germline V gene. This CDR3 region has 13 residues. This CDR3 reads CASSLEGRYEQYF. Here the CDR3 DNA reads TGTGCCAGCAGCTTAGAAGGCCGCTACGAGCAGTACTTC.

The CDR3 sequence: CASSHQENTEAFF. The CDR3, as DNA: TGTGCCAGCAGCCATCAGGAGAACACTGAAGCTTTCTTT. This sequence joins TRBV14 and TRBJ1-1; no clear D. The CDR3 length is 13 residues. The V end was cut by 3 bases, the J end by 1 base, with 6 bases between. Germline CDR1 is SGHDN and CDR2 is FVKESK.

This clone was observed a few times. This chain joins TRBV3-1 (or the pseudogene TRBV3-2) and TRBJ2-1; D might be TRBD2 (7 bases). Looked up from germline, CDR1 is LGHDT and CDR2 is YNNKEL (reference sequence). This CDR3 has 17 residues. V lost 4 bases, J lost 1 base, and 17 bases lay in between. CDR3 region: CASSLGGGGPSYNEQFF. The CDR3 DNA sequence: TGTGCCAGCAGCCTCGGGGGAGGGGGACCGTCCTACAATGAGCAGTTCTTC.

The chain employs TRBV6-2 or TRBV6-3 and TRBJ2-7, with unresolved D. The length of the CDR3 is 10 residues. The germline CDR1 and CDR2 sequences are MNHEY and SVGEGT. Trimming removed 5 bases at V and 4 bases at J, with 3 bases between. This chain's CDR3 is CASSKYEQYF. DNA for the CDR3: TGTGCCAGCAGTAAATACGAGCAGTACTTC.

The chain couples TRBV5-1 to TRBJ2-1; TRBD2 matches 13 bases. The CDR3 has 16 amino acids. In germline, CDR1 is SGHRS, CDR2 YFSETQ. V lost 2 bases to trimming and J lost 9 bases; unmatched junction nucleotides: 8. The CDR3 sequence: CASSLLAGGPEVEQFF. In DNA form, the CDR3 reads TGCGCCAGCAGCTTACTAGCGGGGGGGCCAGAGGTTGAGCAGTTCTTC.

This clone was found once. This sequence joins TRBV2 and TRBJ1-5; perhaps TRBD1 as D (6 bases). The germline gives CDR1 SNHLY, CDR2 FYNNEI. The CDR3 sequence is 15 residues long. V gave up 3 bases and J gave up 0 bases, with 9 bases separating them. The CDR3 coding sequence is TGTGCCAGCAGTGAGGACAGCTATAGCAATCAGCCCCAGCATTTT. This codes for CASSEDSYSNQPQHF. Filled out from reference TRBV2 and TRBJ1-5, the complete variable domain reads EPEVTQTPSHQVTQMGQEVILRCVPISNHLYFYWYRQILGQKVEFLVSFYNNEISEKSEIFDDQFSVERPDGSNFTLKIRSTKLEDSAMYFCASSEDSYSNQPQHFGDGTRLSIL.

The CDR3, as DNA: TGCAGTGCTTCGACAGGGGGTGGCTACACCTTC. Protein: CSASTGGGYTF. This chain connects TRBV20-1 to TRBJ1-2; 9 nucleotides align to TRBD1. Germline lookup yields CDR1 DFQATT and CDR2 SNEGSKA (reference sequence). Losses at the gene ends were 5 bases for V and 7 bases for J; bases not matched to a gene: 2. This CDR3 contains 11 residues.

The chain employs TRBV5-4 and TRBJ1-4, with D perhaps matching TRBD1 (5 bases). CDR3 length: 14 residues. The V gene lost 2 bases and the J gene lost 5 bases, with 10 bases spanning the gap. The germline V gene encodes CDR1 SGHNT and CDR2 YYREEE (reference sequence). The CDR3 region has the DNA TGTGCCAGCAGCTTCCCGGGACGCAATGAAAAACTGTTTTTT. Its protein is CASSFPGRNEKLFF.

The rearrangement links TRBV9 to TRBJ2-1; D assignment may be TRBD1 or TRBD2 (5 bases each). Germline CDR1 and CDR2: SGDLS and YYNGEE. Trimming took off 0 bases at V and 10 bases at J, with 8 bases between the two ends. The length of the CDR3 is 12 residues. The CDR3 loop reads CASSVAEGEQFF. In nucleotides, the CDR3 is TGTGCCAGCAGCGTAGCTGAGGGGGAGCAGTTCTTC.

The rearrangement links TRBV4-3 to TRBJ2-4; D perhaps matches TRBD1 (5 bases). The CDR3 length is 15 residues. Trimming took 1 base from V and 3 from J, leaving 10 bases between them. Germline V gene data show CDR1 as LGHNA and CDR2 as YSLEER. The chain's CDR3 is CASSQGRGGKNIQYF. CDR3 in DNA: TGCGCCAGCAGCCAAGGAAGGGGCGGCAAAAACATTCAGTACTTC.

V gene TRBV7-9 combines with J gene TRBJ2-5; D gene ambiguous. This CDR3 has 12 amino acids. CDR1 and CDR2 from the germline V gene are SEHNR and FQNEAQ (reference sequence). The V end was cut by 8 bases, the J end by 5 bases, with 12 bases between. Written as DNA, the CDR3 is TGTGCCAGCCAACCTCTTCTGGAGACCCAGTACTTC. Amino acids: CASQPLLETQYF.

The chain couples TRBV18 to TRBJ2-1; D gene uncertain. CDR1 and CDR2 (germline): KGHSH, LQKENI. The length of the CDR3 is 14 residues. V was shortened by 3 bases and J by 6 bases, with 12 bases between the two germline ends. DNA for the CDR3: TGTGCCAGCTCACCGGGTATGTGGGGCAATGAGCAGTTCTTC. It translates to CASSPGMWGNEQFF.

The chain employs TRBV11-2 and TRBJ2-7; D unresolved. The CDR3 extends over 15 amino acids. Trimming took off 1 base at V and 0 bases at J, with 10 bases between the two ends. The V gene's germline CDR1 is SGHAT and CDR2 FQNNGV. The CDR3 sequence is CASSLAAANSYEQYF. CDR3 in DNA: TGTGCCAGCAGCTTAGCGGCAGCGAACTCCTACGAGCAGTACTTC.

The CDR3 coding sequence is TGTGCCAGCAGCCCCGGGACGGACGCAGATACGCAGTATTTT. Translated, it gives CASSPGTDADTQYF. This chain joins TRBV11-3 and TRBJ2-3, with D perhaps matching TRBD1 or TRBD2 (5 bases each). Trimming removed 5 bases from V and 4 bases from J, with 13 bases in between. The germline gives CDR1 SGHNT, CDR2 YENEEA. The length of the CDR3 is 14 residues.

The chain joins TRBV11-2 to TRBJ1-1; the D is unclear. In germline, CDR1 is SGHAT, CDR2 FQNNGV. With 5 bases removed from V and 5 bases from J, the gap between germline ends came to 18 bases. The CDR3 covers 15 residues. The CDR3 DNA reads as TGTGCCAGCAGCACTCCGACACATCTTAGAACTGAAGCTTTCTTT. Residues: CASSTPTHLRTEAFF.